This TCR beta chain stems from a study of yellow fever vaccine responses in identical twins. The CDR3 is 16 residues long. V was pared by 5 bases and J by 9 bases, with 12 bases of the junction left unmatched. CDR1 is SGHAT and CDR2 is FQDESV in the germline V gene (reference sequence). Note on this clonotype: What it recognizes is unknown.

TCRdb recomputed calls from the RT-PCR reads with MiXCR, one row per CDR3 protein. This sample has around 950 distinct CDR3 sequences, with 80% to 85% found just once. Study results and limitations: A vaccine T cell response that seemed partly convergent and partly personalized was reported in twins.

The clonotype originates from a woman aged 18-29 years who received the yellow fever vaccine. Material: T cells from blood (PBMCs), unsorted or a sorted subset (not recorded which), obtained before or after yellow fever vaccination (not recorded which). The rearrangement uses TRBV11-1 and TRBJ2-1; 11 positions agree with TRBD2. The CDR3 region is CASSRSTSGKHGEQFF. The DNA for the CDR3 is TGTGCCAGCAGCCGTTCGACTAGCGGGAAACATGGTGAGCAGTTCTTC.